The sequence of this T cell receptor (beta chain) was determined in a study of T cell repertoires in cytomegalovirus infection. Study-level background: Alongside well-studied HLA-B-restricted CMV epitopes, recently identified HLA-C-restricted CMV epitopes were also used. Public TCR beta signatures provided an indication of both CMV infection and a matching HLA type.

CDR1 is SGHTA, CDR2 FQGNSA, per germline. The V gene end was trimmed by 6 bases and the J gene end by 1 base; junction bases not matched to a gene: 2. The length of the CDR3 is 13 residues. One entry per CDR3 protein results from TCRdb running MiXCR on the reads. The repertoire holds approximately 590,000 distinct CDR3 sequences, with about 39% as singletons. The sample holds many counts of this clonotype. As yet, its antigen is unknown. Material: cultured PBMCs, obtained from culture after CMV antigen stimulation. This TCR derives from a human donor in good health (CMV status not recorded). Some clones in this sample may be carry-over from other donors' samples. The chain uses TRBV7-2 and TRBJ2-7; TRBD2 agrees at 8 bases. The CDR3 coding sequence is TGTGCCAGCAGTCCGGGGGGGTCCTACGAGCAGTACTTC. Protein sequence: CASSPGGSYEQYF.